A selection of T cell receptor beta chains follows, all from one sample in a study of siplizumab effects on memory and regulatory T cells. Here immunoSEQ multiplex PCR was the method, and the copy in TCRdb shows in-frame clones only, minus some. The sample has roughly 100,000 clones; more than 85% are singletons. Material: CD4+ T cells sorted from blood. These TCRs come from a human donor in good health. Each CDR3 is given with its conserved first and last residue. D genes are given only for firm matches. Rows may omit the clone size; those that give it use once, few, many or a size class.

j_call v_call d_call clone_size cdr3_aa cdr3_nt
TRBJ1-1 TRBV6-1 . . CASSEYIRLLDEAFF TGTGCCAGCAGTGAATACATCAGGCTTTTGGATGAAGCTTTCTTT
TRBJ1-1 TRBV2 . . CASSEGGGRPEAFF TGTGCCAGCAGTGAAGGGGGGGGTCGACCTGAAGCTTTCTTT
TRBJ2-5 TRBV5-1 TRBD2 . CASGNVGGTQETQYF TGCGCCAGCGGAAACGTCGGGGGGACCCAAGAGACCCAGTACTTC
TRBJ2-7 TRBV6-5 . . CASSYRPGDEQYF TGTGCCAGCAGTTACAGGCCGGGTGACGAGCAGTACTTC
TRBJ2-3 TRBV9 TRBD2 . CASNRRGGLPPDTQYF TGTGCCAGCAATCGGCGGGGGGGCCTACCACCAGATACGCAGTATTTT
TRBJ1-1 TRBV18 . . CASSPSPKSLEAFF TGTGCCAGCTCACCAAGTCCCAAAAGCCTTGAAGCTTTCTTT
TRBJ1-5 TRBV30 . . CAWSVQSSQPQHF TGTGCCTGGAGTGTACAGTCCAGTCAGCCCCAGCATTTT
TRBJ2-1 TRBV5-1 . . CASSLRLGSSYNEQFF TGCGCCAGCAGCTTGAGACTGGGGAGCTCCTACAATGAGCAGTTCTTC
TRBJ1-1 TRBV9 TRBD1 . CASQGEDTEAFF TGTGCCTCTCAGGGGGAGGACACTGAAGCTTTCTTT
TRBJ2-6 TRBV7-9 . . CASSTRAAGANVLTF TGTGCCAGCAGCACACGGGCTGCTGGGGCCAACGTCCTGACTTTC
TRBJ1-2 TRBV5-6 . . CASSHSDGAYGYTF TGTGCCAGCAGTCATAGCGACGGCGCCTATGGCTACACCTTC
TRBJ2-2 TRBV7-9 TRBD1 . CASSYRGRRTGELFF TGTGCCAGCAGCTACAGGGGGCGTCGCACCGGGGAGCTGTTTTTT
TRBJ2-1 TRBV11-3 . . CASSLQDEQFF TGTGCCAGCAGCCTACAGGATGAGCAGTTCTTC
TRBJ1-3 TRBV7-9 . . CASVNYLGGSGNTIYF TGTGCCAGCGTGAATTATCTAGGCGGCTCTGGAAACACCATATATTTT
TRBJ1-2 TRBV5-6 TRBD1 once CASSSAGQGYGYTF TGTGCCAGCAGCTCAGCGGGACAGGGGTATGGCTACACCTTC
TRBJ2-7 TRBV18 TRBD2 . CASSLTGGLAGGESSYEQYF TGTGCCAGCTCACTAACGGGGGGACTAGCGGGAGGGGAAAGCTCCTACGAGCAGTACTTC
TRBJ1-2 TRBV4-3 TRBD1 . CASSVQGANYGYTF TGCGCCAGCAGCGTGCAGGGGGCTAACTATGGCTACACCTTC
TRBJ1-4 TRBV9 . . CASSVAPDSVNEKLFF TGTGCCAGCAGCGTAGCTCCAGACTCAGTTAATGAAAAACTGTTTTTT
TRBJ2-7 TRBV5-5 . . CASSLSGPYEQYF TGTGCCAGCAGCTTGTCAGGGCCCTACGAGCAGTACTTC
TRBJ1-1 TRBV27 . . CASSLSVGNTEAFF TGTGCCAGCAGTTTAAGTGTGGGGAACACTGAAGCTTTCTTT
TRBJ2-7 TRBV7-2 . . CASSLAGLASYEQYF TGTGCCAGCAGCTTGGCGGGACTCGCCTCCTACGAGCAGTACTTC
TRBJ2-7 TRBV7-8 TRBD1 . CASSSDRVTEQYF TGTGCCAGCAGCTCTGACAGGGTTACCGAGCAGTACTTC
TRBJ2-7 TRBV5-4 TRBD2 . CASSLASGASEQYF TGTGCCAGCAGCTTGGCCAGCGGGGCGTCCGAGCAGTACTTC
TRBJ1-1 TRBV19 TRBD1 . CAAAQGARTEAFF TGTGCCGCTGCCCAGGGGGCGAGAACTGAAGCTTTCTTT
TRBJ2-3 TRBV4-2 TRBD2 . CASSPTTSGGGDTQYF TGTGCCAGCAGCCCGACGACTAGCGGGGGAGGAGATACGCAGTATTTT
TRBJ2-2 TRBV28 . . CASTASPGELFF TGTGCCAGCACCGCGTCCCCCGGGGAGCTGTTTTTT
TRBJ2-7 TRBV10-3 TRBD1 . CAISELGTRTGSYEQYF TGTGCCATCAGTGAGTTGGGGACGAGGACAGGGTCCTACGAGCAGTACTTC
TRBJ1-2 TRBV30 TRBD1 . CAWARWDSNYGYTF TGTGCCTGGGCACGGTGGGACAGCAACTATGGCTACACCTTC
TRBJ2-1 TRBV4-3 . . CASSQDGTGSSYNEQFF TGCGCCAGCAGCCAAGATGGGACGGGGTCGTCCTACAATGAGCAGTTCTTC
TRBJ1-3 TRBV10-2 TRBD1 . CASSESGTGRNTIYF TGCGCCAGCAGTGAGTCTGGGACAGGCAGAAACACCATATATTTT
TRBJ2-1 TRBV27 . . CASREMNTYNEQFF TGTGCCAGCAGGGAGATGAATACCTACAATGAGCAGTTCTTC